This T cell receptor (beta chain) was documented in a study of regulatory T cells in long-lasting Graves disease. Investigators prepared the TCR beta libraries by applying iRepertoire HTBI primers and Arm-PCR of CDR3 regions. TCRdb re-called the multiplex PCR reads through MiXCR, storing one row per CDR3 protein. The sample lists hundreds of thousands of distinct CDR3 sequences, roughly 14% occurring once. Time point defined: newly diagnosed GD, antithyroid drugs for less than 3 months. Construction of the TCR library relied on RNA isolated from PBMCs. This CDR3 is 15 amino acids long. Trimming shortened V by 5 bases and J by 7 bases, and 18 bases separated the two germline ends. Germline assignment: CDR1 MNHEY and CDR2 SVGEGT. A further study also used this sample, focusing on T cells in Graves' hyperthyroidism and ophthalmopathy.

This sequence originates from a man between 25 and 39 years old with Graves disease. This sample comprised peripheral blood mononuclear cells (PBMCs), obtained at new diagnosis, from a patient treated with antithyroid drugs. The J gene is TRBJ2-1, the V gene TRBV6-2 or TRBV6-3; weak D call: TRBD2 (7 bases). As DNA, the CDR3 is TGTGCCAGCAGTGGTCCAGGGGAGGGCCCGAATGAGCAGTTCTTC. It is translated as CASSGPGEGPNEQFF.